The present T cell receptor (beta chain) was sequenced within a study of T cell repertoires in cytomegalovirus infection. Study-level background: HLA-B-restricted CMV epitopes that are well studied, plus recently identified HLA-C-restricted ones, were used by the study.

Study results and limitations: There were carriers of CMV plus the relevant HLA, and cumulative public TCR beta family frequency identified them. HLA-C-restricted, CMV-specific TCR beta clonotypes were dominant ex vivo.

Germline CDR1 MNHEY, CDR2 SVGAGI. V lost 0 bases to trimming and J lost 6 bases, with 9 bases between them. CDR3 length: 13 amino acids. TCRdb reprocessed the reads via MiXCR and lists one record per CDR3 protein. This repertoire shows 300,000 to 400,000 distinct CDR3 sequences, about 29% found once; its top ten account for about 19%. This clonotype occurred a few times. Its antigen is not identified. The receptor's source is a human donor in good health (CMV status not recorded). Some clones in this sample may be carry-over from other donors' samples. Sequencing was performed on cultured PBMCs, taken from culture after CMV antigen stimulation. The chain combines TRBV6-5 with TRBJ2-7; possible D gene TRBD2, 6 bases. The CDR3 protein is CASSYSGGVEQYF. The CDR3 DNA reads TGTGCCAGCAGTTACTCTGGCGGGGTCGAGCAGTACTTC.